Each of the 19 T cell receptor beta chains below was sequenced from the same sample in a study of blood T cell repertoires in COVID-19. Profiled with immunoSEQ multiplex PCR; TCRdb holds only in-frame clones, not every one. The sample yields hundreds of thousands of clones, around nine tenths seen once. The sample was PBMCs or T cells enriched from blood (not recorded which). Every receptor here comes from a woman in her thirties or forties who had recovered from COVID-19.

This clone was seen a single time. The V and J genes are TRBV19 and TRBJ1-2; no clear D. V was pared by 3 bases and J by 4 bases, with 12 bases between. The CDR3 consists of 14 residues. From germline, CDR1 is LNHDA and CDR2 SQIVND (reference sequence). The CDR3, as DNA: TGTGCCAGTAGTATGGGAGCAGAAACCTATGGCTACACCTTC. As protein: CASSMGAETYGYTF.

The CDR3 bases are TGTGCCAGCAGCCAAGTTACAGCGGAGGGATTCTCCTACGAGCAGTACTTC. This translates into CASSQVTAEGFSYEQYF. The chain uses TRBV3-1 (or the pseudogene TRBV3-2) and TRBJ2-7; D is possibly TRBD2 (6 bases). CDR3 length: 17 residues. Trimming removed 1 base from V and 0 bases from J, with 16 bases in between. Germline-derived CDR1 and CDR2 are LGHDT and YNNKEL (reference sequence).

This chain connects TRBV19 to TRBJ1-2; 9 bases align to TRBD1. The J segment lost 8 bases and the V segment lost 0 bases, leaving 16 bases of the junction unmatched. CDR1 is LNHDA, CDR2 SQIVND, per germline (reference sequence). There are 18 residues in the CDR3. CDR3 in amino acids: CASSIEGVQGAVNSGYTF. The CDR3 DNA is TGTGCCAGTAGTATAGAGGGGGTACAGGGGGCGGTGAATTCGGGCTACACCTTC.

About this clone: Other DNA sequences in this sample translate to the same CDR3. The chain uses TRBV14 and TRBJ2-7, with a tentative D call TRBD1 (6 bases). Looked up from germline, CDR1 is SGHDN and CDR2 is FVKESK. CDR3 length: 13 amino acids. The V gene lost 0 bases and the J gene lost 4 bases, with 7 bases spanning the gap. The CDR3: CASSQDRGYEQYF. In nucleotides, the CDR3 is TGTGCCAGCAGCCAAGACAGGGGATACGAGCAGTACTTC.

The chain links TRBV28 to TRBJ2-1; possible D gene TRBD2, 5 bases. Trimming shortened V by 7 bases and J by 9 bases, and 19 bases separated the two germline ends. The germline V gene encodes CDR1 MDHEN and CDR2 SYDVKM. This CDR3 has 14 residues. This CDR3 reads CASTLIGRRGEQFF. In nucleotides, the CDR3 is TGTGCCAGCACCTTGATCGGACGTCGGGGTGAGCAGTTCTTC.

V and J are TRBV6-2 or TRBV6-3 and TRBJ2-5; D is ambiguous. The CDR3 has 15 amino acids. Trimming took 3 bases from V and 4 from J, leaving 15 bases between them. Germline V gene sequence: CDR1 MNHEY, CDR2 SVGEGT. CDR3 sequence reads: CASSYGGRRPETQYF. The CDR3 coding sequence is TGTGCCAGCAGTTATGGTGGGCGCCGCCCAGAGACCCAGTACTTC.

In DNA, the CDR3 is TGCGCCAGCAGCTTTGGGCCCTCCTCCTACAATGAGCAGTTCTTC. The encoded protein is CASSFGPSSYNEQFF. This chain joins TRBV5-1 and TRBJ2-1; D gene ambiguous. CDR3 length equals 15 residues. Germline CDR1 and CDR2: SGHRS and YFSETQ. Trimming removed 2 bases at V and 0 bases at J, with 9 bases between.

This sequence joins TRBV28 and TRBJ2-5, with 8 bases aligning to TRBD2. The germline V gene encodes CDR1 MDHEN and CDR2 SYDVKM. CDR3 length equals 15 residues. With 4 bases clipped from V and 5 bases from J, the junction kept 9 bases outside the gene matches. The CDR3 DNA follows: TGTGCCAGCAGTTCCCTCTCGGGAGGGGGGGAGACCCAGTACTTC. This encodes CASSSLSGGGETQYF.

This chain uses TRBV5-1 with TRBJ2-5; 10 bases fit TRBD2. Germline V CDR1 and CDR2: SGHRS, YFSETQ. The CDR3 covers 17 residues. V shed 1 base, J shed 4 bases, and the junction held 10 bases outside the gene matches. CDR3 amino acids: CASSLTSGMATGETQYF. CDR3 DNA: TGCGCCAGCAGCTTGACTAGCGGGATGGCAACGGGAGAGACCCAGTACTTC.

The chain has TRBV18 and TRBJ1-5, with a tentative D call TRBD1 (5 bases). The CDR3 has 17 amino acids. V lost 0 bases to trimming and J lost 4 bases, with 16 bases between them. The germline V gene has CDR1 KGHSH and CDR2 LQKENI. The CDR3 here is CASSPPGGERANQPQHF. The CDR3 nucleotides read TGTGCCAGCTCACCACCGGGGGGGGAGAGGGCAAATCAGCCCCAGCATTTT.

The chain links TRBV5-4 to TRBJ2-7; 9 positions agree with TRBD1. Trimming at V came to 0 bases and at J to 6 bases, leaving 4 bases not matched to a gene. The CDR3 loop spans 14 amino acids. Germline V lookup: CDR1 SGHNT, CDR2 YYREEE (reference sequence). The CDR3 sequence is CASSLAQTGGEQYF. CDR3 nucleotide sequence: TGTGCCAGCAGCTTGGCTCAGACAGGGGGCGAGCAGTACTTC. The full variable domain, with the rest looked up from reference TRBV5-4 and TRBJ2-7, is ETGVTQSPTHLIKTRGQQVTLRCSSQSGHNTVSWYQQALGQGPQFIFQYYREEENGRGNFPPRFSGLQFPNYSSELNVNALELDDSALYLCASSLAQTGGEQYFGPGTRLTVT.

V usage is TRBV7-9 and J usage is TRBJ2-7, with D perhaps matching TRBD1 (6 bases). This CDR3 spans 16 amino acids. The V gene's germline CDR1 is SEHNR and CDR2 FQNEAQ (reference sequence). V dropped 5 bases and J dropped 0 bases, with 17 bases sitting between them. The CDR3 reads CASSAGYGTSSYEQYF. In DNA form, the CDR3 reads TGTGCCAGCAGCGCAGGGTATGGGACATCCTCCTACGAGCAGTACTTC.

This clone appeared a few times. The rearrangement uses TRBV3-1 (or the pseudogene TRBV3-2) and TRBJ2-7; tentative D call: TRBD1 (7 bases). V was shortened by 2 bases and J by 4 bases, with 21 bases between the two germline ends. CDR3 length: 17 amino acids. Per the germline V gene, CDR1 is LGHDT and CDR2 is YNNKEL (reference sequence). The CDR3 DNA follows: TGTGCCAGCAGCCAACCGCGGGACAGCCTAGGGATTTACGAGCAGTACTTC. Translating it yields CASSQPRDSLGIYEQYF.

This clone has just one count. Written as DNA, the CDR3 is TGTGCCAGCAGCCGGACAGAAGGTATGGAGACCCAGTACTTC. Its protein product is CASSRTEGMETQYF. The rearrangement uses TRBV3-1 (or the pseudogene TRBV3-2) and TRBJ2-5, with TRBD1 as a possible D gene (6 bases). Germline V gene data show CDR1 as LGHDT and CDR2 as YNNKEL (reference sequence). The CDR3 is 14 residues long. The V gene lost 4 bases and the J gene lost 5 bases, with 14 bases spanning the gap.

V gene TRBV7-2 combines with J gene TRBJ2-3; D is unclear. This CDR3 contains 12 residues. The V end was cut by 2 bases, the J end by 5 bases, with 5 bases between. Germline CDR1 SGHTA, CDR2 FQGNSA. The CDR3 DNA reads TGTGCCAGCAGCTTAAGAGTAGATACGCAGTATTTT. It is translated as CASSLRVDTQYF.

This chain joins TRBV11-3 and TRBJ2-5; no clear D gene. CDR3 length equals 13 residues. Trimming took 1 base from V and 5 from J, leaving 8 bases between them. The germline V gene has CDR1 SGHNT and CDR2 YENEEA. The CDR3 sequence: CASSLVHAETQYF. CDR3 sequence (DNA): TGTGCCAGCAGCTTAGTCCACGCGGAGACCCAGTACTTC.

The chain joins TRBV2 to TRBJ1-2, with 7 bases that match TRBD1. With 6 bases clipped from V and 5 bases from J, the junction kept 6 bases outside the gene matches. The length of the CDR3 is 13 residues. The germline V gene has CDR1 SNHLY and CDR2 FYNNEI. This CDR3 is CASRGGQSYGYTF. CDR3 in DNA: TGTGCCAGCAGGGGGGGACAGAGTTATGGCTACACCTTC.

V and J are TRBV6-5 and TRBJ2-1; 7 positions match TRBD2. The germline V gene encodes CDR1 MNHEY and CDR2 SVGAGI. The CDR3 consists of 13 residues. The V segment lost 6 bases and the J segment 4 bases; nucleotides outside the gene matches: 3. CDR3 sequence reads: CASSPGGYNEQFF. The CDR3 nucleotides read TGTGCCAGCAGCCCGGGGGGTTACAATGAGCAGTTCTTC.

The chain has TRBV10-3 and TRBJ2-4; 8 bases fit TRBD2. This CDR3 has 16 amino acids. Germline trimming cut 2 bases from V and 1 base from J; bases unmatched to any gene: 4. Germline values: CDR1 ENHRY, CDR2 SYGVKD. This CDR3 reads CAISEGLARAKNIQYF. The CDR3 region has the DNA TGTGCCATCAGTGAGGGACTAGCTAGGGCCAAAAACATTCAGTACTTC.